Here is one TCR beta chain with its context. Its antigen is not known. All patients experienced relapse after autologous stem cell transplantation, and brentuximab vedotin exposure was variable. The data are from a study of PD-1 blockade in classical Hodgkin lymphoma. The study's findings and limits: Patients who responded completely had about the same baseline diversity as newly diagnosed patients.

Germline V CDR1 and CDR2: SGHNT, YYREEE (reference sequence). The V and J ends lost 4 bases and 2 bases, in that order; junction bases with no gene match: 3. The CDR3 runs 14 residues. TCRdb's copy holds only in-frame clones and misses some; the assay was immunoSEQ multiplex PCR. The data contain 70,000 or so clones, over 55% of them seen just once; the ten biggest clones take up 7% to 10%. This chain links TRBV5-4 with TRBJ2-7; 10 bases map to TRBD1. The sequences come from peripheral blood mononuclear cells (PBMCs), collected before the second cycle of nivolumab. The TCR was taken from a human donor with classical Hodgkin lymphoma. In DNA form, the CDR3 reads TGTGCCAGCAGCACAGGACAGGGGGCCTACGAGCAGTACTTC. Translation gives CASSTGQGAYEQYF.